A single sample gave rise to the 19 T cell receptor beta chains below, sequenced in a study of cytomegalovirus exposure and HLA in healthy donors listed by TCRdb under 2017. Library preparation was by the immunoSEQ multiplex PCR assay. For the multiplex PCR, a mixture combining 60 forward primers for TCR Vbeta segments and 13 reverse primers for TCR Jbeta segments was used. TCRdb's version of the immuneACCESS table is confined to in-frame rearrangements and falls short of the full clone set. An unresolved V gene accounts for under half of the shortfall where checked; the remainder is of unknown origin. The sample data list roughly 180,000 clones, and 78% of these were observed just once. The ten largest account for under 7% of the sample. Sequencing input: PBMCs. The receptors stem from a woman under 40 in good health and CMV-seropositive.

The chain links TRBV7-2 to TRBJ1-1, with D tentatively TRBD1 (6 bases). The ends were cut back, 5 bases at V and 7 bases at J, with 14 bases in the middle. Germline V CDR1 and CDR2: SGHTA, FQGNSA. This CDR3 spans 13 amino acids. The chain's CDR3 is CASSPQGSDEAFF. CDR3 DNA sequence: TGTGCCAGCAGCCCCCAGGGGTCGGATGAAGCTTTCTTT.

The gene calls are TRBV19 and TRBJ2-2; 8 bases agree with TRBD1. Germline CDR1 reads LNHDA; CDR2 reads SQIVND (reference sequence). CDR3 size: 17 residues. After removal of 5 bases from V and 1 base from J, the junction contained 9 bases not matched to a gene. CDR3 DNA: TGTGCCAGTAGTGGGGCTTATGGACAGGGGAACACCGGGGAGCTGTTTTTT. This codes for CASSGAYGQGNTGELFF.

The chain combines TRBV12-5 with TRBJ2-1; 7 positions agree with TRBD2. Germline V lookup: CDR1 LGHNT, CDR2 FRNRAP. The CDR3 loop spans 17 amino acids. Trimming at V came to 3 bases and at J to 2 bases, leaving 10 bases not matched to a gene. CDR3 bases: TGTGCTAGTGGTTTCACTCTCCGGGACTATACCTACAATGAGCAGTTCTTC. It yields the protein CASGFTLRDYTYNEQFF.

The rearrangement links TRBV7-8 to TRBJ2-1; 8 bases are a match to TRBD2. Germline CDR1 is SGHVS and CDR2 is FQNEAQ. CDR3 size: 18 residues. The trim removed 2 bases at V and 4 bases at J, leaving 13 bases unmatched. The CDR3 spells CASSLIAAGAVLYNEQFF. The CDR3 bases are TGTGCCAGCAGCTTAATAGCAGCGGGAGCAGTACTATACAATGAGCAGTTCTTC.

The V gene is TRBV7-8, the J gene TRBJ2-1; 8 bases fit TRBD2. CDR3 length equals 16 residues. Per germline, CDR1 SGHVS and CDR2 FQNEAQ. With 4 bases clipped from V and 9 bases from J, the junction kept 14 bases outside the gene matches. The CDR3 protein is CASSSQPGGPSGEQFF. The DNA of the CDR3 is TGTGCCAGCAGCTCCCAGCCGGGGGGGCCATCGGGTGAGCAGTTCTTC.

The rearrangement uses TRBV7-9 and TRBJ2-2, with a tentative D call TRBD1 (6 bases). The CDR3 is made up of 16 amino acids. The germline V gene encodes CDR1 SEHNR and CDR2 FQNEAQ (reference sequence). Deletions cut 4 bases from V and 4 bases from J, with 16 bases between. CDR3: CASSSNRAGLTGELFF. CDR3 DNA: TGTGCCAGCAGCTCGAACAGGGCAGGTCTCACCGGGGAGCTGTTTTTT.

The chain carries TRBV2 and TRBJ2-3; D gene unclear. Per germline, CDR1 SNHLY and CDR2 FYNNEI. V lost 4 bases to trimming and J lost 0 bases, with 2 bases between them. The CDR3 has 12 residues. CDR3: CASSVSTDTQYF. The DNA of the CDR3 is TGTGCCAGCAGTGTAAGCACAGATACGCAGTATTTT.

This rearrangement joins TRBV6-6 to TRBJ2-1, with a tentative D call TRBD2 (6 bases). The V end lost 0 bases, the J end lost 7 bases, and 10 bases lay between the germline ends. The CDR3 is made up of 14 amino acids. The germline V gene has CDR1 MNHNY and CDR2 SVGAGI (reference sequence). CDR3 DNA: TGTGCCAGCAGTTACTCGAACAGCGGGAATGAGCAGTTCTTC. As protein: CASSYSNSGNEQFF.

The J gene is TRBJ1-1, the V gene TRBV5-1, with 7 bases lining up with TRBD1. This CDR3 is built from 14 residues. Looked up from germline, CDR1 is SGHRS and CDR2 is YFSETQ. The trim removed 0 bases at V and 4 bases at J, leaving 3 bases unmatched. The CDR3, as DNA: TGCGCCAGCAGCTTGGCACCAGGGGGCACTGAAGCTTTCTTT. Translating gives CASSLAPGGTEAFF.

To note about this clone: This sample also contains other DNA sequences that code for the same CDR3. The V gene is TRBV6-5, the J gene TRBJ1-5; 10 bases match TRBD1. CDR3 length equals 16 residues. Germline CDR1 and CDR2: MNHEY and SVGAGI. V lost 4 bases to trimming and J lost 2 bases; unmatched junction nucleotides: 5. The CDR3 loop reads CASSSTGGMGNQPQHF. CDR3 DNA sequence: TGTGCCAGCAGTTCGACAGGGGGCATGGGCAATCAGCCCCAGCATTTT.

This clone has a handful of counts. The chain joins TRBV28 to TRBJ2-5; 11 bases align to TRBD2. The J call may be faulty, since TRBJ2-7 better matches the DNA end. Germline CDR1 reads MDHEN; CDR2 reads SYDVKM. The CDR3 has 15 amino acids. CDR3 region: CASSLLAGGSYEQYF. CDR3 sequence (DNA): TGTGCCAGCAGCCTCCTAGCGGGAGGTTCTTACGAGCAGTACTTC.

This chain uses TRBV7-9 with TRBJ2-6; TRBD2 matches 10 bases. CDR1 is SEHNR and CDR2 is FQNEAQ in the germline V gene (reference sequence). CDR3 length: 17 residues. The V gene end was trimmed by 2 bases and the J gene end by 2 bases; junction bases not matched to a gene: 3. The CDR3 DNA sequence: TGTGCCAGCAGCTTATTCACTAGCGGGGCTGGGGCCAACGTCCTGACTTTC. Protein sequence: CASSLFTSGAGANVLTF. Drawing the rest from reference TRBV7-9 and TRBJ2-6, the complete variable domain is DTGVSQNPRHKITKRGQNVTFRCDPISEHNRLYWYRQTLGQGPEFLTYFQNEAQLEKSRLLSDRFSAERPKGSFSTLEIQRTEQGDSAMYLCASSLFTSGAGANVLTFGAGSRLTVL.

This CDR3 reads CASSNRDRGYEQYF. For the CDR3, the DNA is TGTGCCAGCAGCAACCGGGACAGGGGCTACGAGCAGTACTTC. This chain links TRBV5-6 with TRBJ2-7; 10 positions agree with TRBD1. This CDR3 spans 14 amino acids. Unmatched junction bases numbered 4, after V lost 4 bases and J lost 3 bases. Germline CDR1 SGHDT, CDR2 YYEEEE. Full variable domain (remainder filled in from reference TRBV5-6 and TRBJ2-7): DAGVTQSPTHLIKTRGQQVTLRCSPKSGHDTVSWYQQALGQGPQFIFQYYEEEERQRGNFPDRFSGHQFPNYSSELNVNALLLGDSALYLCASSNRDRGYEQYFGPGTRLTVT.

The rearrangement uses TRBV15 and TRBJ2-7; no firm D call. Germline V lookup: CDR1 LNHNV, CDR2 YYDKDF (reference sequence). The V end lost 4 bases, the J end lost 7 bases, and 11 bases lay between the germline ends. The CDR3 spans 12 residues. For the CDR3, the DNA is TGTGCCACCAGCACCCAAGACGGGGAGCAGTACTTC. Amino acids: CATSTQDGEQYF.

The rearrangement links TRBV9 to TRBJ2-3; 7 nucleotides line up with TRBD1. V gave up 3 bases and J gave up 5 bases; unmatched junction bases: 3. The germline CDR1 and CDR2 sequences are SGDLS and YYNGEE. There are 13 residues in the CDR3. CDR3 sequence (DNA): TGTGCCAGCAGCGAACGACAGGGAGATACGCAGTATTTT. It yields the protein CASSERQGDTQYF.

The chain has TRBV4-3 and TRBJ2-1; the match to TRBD1 covers 8 bases. CDR3 length equals 16 residues. With V trimmed by 0 bases and J by 8 bases, 9 bases remained unmatched. Germline CDR1 LGHNA, CDR2 YSLEER. CDR3 nucleotides: TGCGCCAGCAGCCAAGAAGGACAGGGAACTTGGTATGAGCAGTTCTTC. Protein: CASSQEGQGTWYEQFF.

V is TRBV27 and J is TRBJ1-5; 9 bases fit TRBD1. The germline V gene has CDR1 MNHEY and CDR2 SMNVEV (reference sequence). This CDR3 comprises 16 residues. V trimming: 0 bases; J trimming: 3 bases; junction bases outside the gene matches: 3. CDR3 nucleotides: TGTGCCAGCAGTTTATCACGGACAGGGGTCAATCAGCCCCAGCATTTT. Translating gives CASSLSRTGVNQPQHF.

The J gene is TRBJ1-1, the V gene TRBV5-4; D not certain. V lost 0 bases to trimming and J lost 7 bases, with 13 bases between them. The CDR3 length is 14 residues. CDR1 SGHNT and CDR2 YYREEE come from the germline V gene (reference sequence). The CDR3 nucleotides are TGTGCCAGCAGCTTGGCCAGTTCGATCCGTGAAGCTTTCTTT. Its protein product is CASSLASSIREAFF. The whole variable domain, filled in from reference TRBV5-4 and TRBJ1-1, reads ETGVTQSPTHLIKTRGQQVTLRCSSQSGHNTVSWYQQALGQGPQFIFQYYREEENGRGNFPPRFSGLQFPNYSSELNVNALELDDSALYLCASSLASSIREAFFGQGTRLTVV.

This chain connects TRBV14 to TRBJ2-2, with D possibly being TRBD2 (6 bases). V was clipped by 2 bases and J by 3 bases, with 7 bases between them. CDR3 length: 14 residues. Germline CDR1 is SGHDN and CDR2 is FVKESK. The CDR3 here is CASSQRRDTGELFF. In DNA, the CDR3 is TGTGCCAGCAGCCAAAGGAGGGACACCGGGGAGCTGTTTTTT.